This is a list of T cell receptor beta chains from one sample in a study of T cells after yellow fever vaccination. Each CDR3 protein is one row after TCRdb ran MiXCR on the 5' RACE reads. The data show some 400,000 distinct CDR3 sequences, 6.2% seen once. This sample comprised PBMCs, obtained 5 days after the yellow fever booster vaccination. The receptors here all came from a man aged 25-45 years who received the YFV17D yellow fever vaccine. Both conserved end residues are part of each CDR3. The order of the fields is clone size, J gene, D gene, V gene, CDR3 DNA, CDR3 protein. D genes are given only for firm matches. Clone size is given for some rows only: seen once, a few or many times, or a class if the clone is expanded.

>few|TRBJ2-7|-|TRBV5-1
TGCGCCAGCAGCTCCTCCCTGGACTACGAGCAGTACTTC
CASSSSLDYEQYF
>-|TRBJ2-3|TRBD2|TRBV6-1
TGTGCCAGCAAGCGACTAGCGGGACCCCCCACAGATACGCAGTATTTT
CASKRLAGPPTDTQYF
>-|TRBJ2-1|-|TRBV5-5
TGTGCCAGCAGCTTGGTGAGACTACTATTTTACAATGAGCAGTTCTTC
CASSLVRLLFYNEQFF
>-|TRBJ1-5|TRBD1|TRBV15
TGTGCCACCAGCACTGGCCGGGGGGGGACAGGGAGATATCAGCCCCAGCATTTT
CATSTGRGGTGRYQPQHF
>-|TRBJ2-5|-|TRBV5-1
TGCGCCAGCAGCTTGGGTCCGACCGACCAAGAGACCCAGTACTTC
CASSLGPTDQETQYF
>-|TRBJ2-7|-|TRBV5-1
TGCGCCAGCAGCCCATCCCAGCAGCGGATTTACGAGCAGTACTTC
CASSPSQQRIYEQYF
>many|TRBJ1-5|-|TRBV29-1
TGCAGCGCCACGATTGGACAGATCAATAGCAATCAGCCCCAGCATTTT
CSATIGQINSNQPQHF
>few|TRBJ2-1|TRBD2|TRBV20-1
TGCAGTGCTAGCGTCCTAGCGGGACGCGAGCAGTTCTTC
CSASVLAGREQFF
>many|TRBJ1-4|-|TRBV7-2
TGTGCCAGCAGCTTAGAGAGGGGGTTTAGTGAAAAACTGTTTTTT
CASSLERGFSEKLFF
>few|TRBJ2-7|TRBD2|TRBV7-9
TGTGCCAGCAGCTCAACTGCCGGGACTAGCGGGGGCTCCTACGAGCAGTACTTC
CASSSTAGTSGGSYEQYF
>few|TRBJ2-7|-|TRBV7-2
TGTGCCAGCAGCTCAGCCACAGGGTTCAGGAGCTCCTACGAGCAGTACTTC
CASSSATGFRSSYEQYF
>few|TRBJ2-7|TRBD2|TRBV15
TGTGCCACCAGCAGAGATCGGGGACTAGCTGCCTCCTACGAGCAGTACTTC
CATSRDRGLAASYEQYF
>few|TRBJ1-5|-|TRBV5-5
TGTGCCAGCAGCTCTACCACTCGGGCCGGACAGTACCAGCCCCAGCATTTT
CASSSTTRAGQYQPQHF
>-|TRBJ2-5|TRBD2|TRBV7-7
TGTGCTAGCAGCGGGAGCGGTGGCGAGACCCAGTACTTC
CASSGSGGETQYF
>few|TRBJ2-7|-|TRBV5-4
TGTGCCAGCAGCCGTGTCGCCGAAAGCTCCTACGAGCAGTACTTC
CASSRVAESSYEQYF
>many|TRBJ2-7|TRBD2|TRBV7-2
TGTGCCAGCAGCCCTAAAGGACCGGGACTAGTATCCTACGAGCAGTACTTC
CASSPKGPGLVSYEQYF
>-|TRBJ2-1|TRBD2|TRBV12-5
TGTGCTAGTGGTTTGGTACTTAGCGGGGCGGGGGATGAGCAGTTCTTC
CASGLVLSGAGDEQFF
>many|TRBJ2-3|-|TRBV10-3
TGTGCCACGACTCCGGGCAGCGGGACAGATACGCAGTATTTT
CATTPGSGTDTQYF
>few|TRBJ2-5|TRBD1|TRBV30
TGTGCCTGGAGTTGGGGACAGGGTAGGTCGGAGACCCAGTACTTC
CAWSWGQGRSETQYF
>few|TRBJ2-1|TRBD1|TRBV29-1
TGCAGCGTCAGGACAGGGGGTTACTCCTACAATGAGCAGTTCTTC
CSVRTGGYSYNEQFF
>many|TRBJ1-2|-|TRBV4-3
TGCGCCAGCAGCCAAGATTTACAGCTCTATGGCTACACCTTC
CASSQDLQLYGYTF
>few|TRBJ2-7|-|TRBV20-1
TGCAGTGCCAAACCCCCGAGCGCTGTCTACGAGCAGTACTTC
CSAKPPSAVYEQYF
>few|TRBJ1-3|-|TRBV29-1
TGCAGCGTTGGGGACACAGGACCTGGAAACACCATATATTTT
CSVGDTGPGNTIYF
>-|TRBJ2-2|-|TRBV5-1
TGCGCCAGCAGCTTGGCAGGGGCCAGGTGGAGTACCGGGGAGCTGTTTTTT
CASSLAGARWSTGELFF
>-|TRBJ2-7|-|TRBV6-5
TGTGCCAGCAGTTACTCACAGGCTCGGGAGCAGTACTTC
CASSYSQAREQYF
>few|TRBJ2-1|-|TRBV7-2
TGTGCCAGCAGCTCCCCCCGGGGGTCGAATGAGCAGTTCTTC
CASSSPRGSNEQFF
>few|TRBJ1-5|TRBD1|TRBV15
TGTGCCACCAGCAGAGAACAGGGGGCTGGGCCCCAGCATTTT
CATSREQGAGPQHF
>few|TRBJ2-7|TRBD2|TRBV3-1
TGTGCCTGCAGCCACCTTGGGGTAGCGGGAACTTACGAGCAGTACTTC
CACSHLGVAGTYEQYF
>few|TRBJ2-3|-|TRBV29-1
TGCAGCGCCCTAAGAAGAAATACGCAGTATTTT
CSALRRNTQYF
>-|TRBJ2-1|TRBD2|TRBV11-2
TGTGCCAGCAGCTTAGCGGGACTAGCACACAATGAGCAGTTCTTC
CASSLAGLAHNEQFF
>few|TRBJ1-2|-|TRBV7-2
TGTGCCAGCAGCTTAGCGGCGGGTCATGGCTACACCTTC
CASSLAAGHGYTF
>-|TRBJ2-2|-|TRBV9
TGTGCCAGCAGCGTAGCCCCGCCGAACACCGGGGAGCTGTTTTTT
CASSVAPPNTGELFF
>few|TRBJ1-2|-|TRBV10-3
TGTGCCACCCGAAGGCCACCAAACTATGGCTACACCTTC
CATRRPPNYGYTF
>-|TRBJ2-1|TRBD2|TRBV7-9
TGTGCCAGCAGCCGGAGCGGGAATAACAATGAGCAGTTCTTC
CASSRSGNNNEQFF
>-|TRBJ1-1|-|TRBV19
TGTGCCAGTAGTATAGGGCCGGCGGGGACTGAAGCTTTCTTT
CASSIGPAGTEAFF
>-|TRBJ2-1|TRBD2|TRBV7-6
TGTGCCAGCAGCTTAGCAGGGACTAGCGGGTTATACAATGAGCAGTTCTTC
CASSLAGTSGLYNEQFF
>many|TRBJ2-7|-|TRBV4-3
TGCGCCAGCAGCCAAAAAGCAGGGGTCGAGCAGTACTTC
CASSQKAGVEQYF
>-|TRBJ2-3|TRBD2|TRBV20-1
TGCAGTGCTAGCGAGGGCGGGAGCCTCAGCACAGATACGCAGTATTTT
CSASEGGSLSTDTQYF
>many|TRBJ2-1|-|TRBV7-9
TGTGCCAGCATCATTCCCGGGTTGAGCTCCTACAATGAGCAGTTCTTC
CASIIPGLSSYNEQFF
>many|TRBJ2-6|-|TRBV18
TGTGCCAGCTCACCAGGGTCCTCTGGGGCCAACGTCCTGACTTTC
CASSPGSSGANVLTF
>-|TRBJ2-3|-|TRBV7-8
TGTGCCAGCAGCTTGTTTGGAGAAGGAGATACGCAGTATTTT
CASSLFGEGDTQYF
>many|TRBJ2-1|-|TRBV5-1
TGCGCCCGTGTAGCGGTCGTCAACAATGAGCAGTTCTTC
CARVAVVNNEQFF
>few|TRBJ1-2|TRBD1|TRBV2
TGTGCCAGCAGTGCCCCTCGGGACAGACATGGCTACACCTTC
CASSAPRDRHGYTF
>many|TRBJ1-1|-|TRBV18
TGTGCCAGCTCACCCTGGGCAGTGAACACTGAAGCTTTCTTT
CASSPWAVNTEAFF
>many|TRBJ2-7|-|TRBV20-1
TGCAGTGCTAGGGGCCTTGTCGGGAACGAGCAGTACTTC
CSARGLVGNEQYF
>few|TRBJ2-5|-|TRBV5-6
TGTGCCAGCAGCTTGGGTCCAGTAGAGACCCAGTACTTC
CASSLGPVETQYF
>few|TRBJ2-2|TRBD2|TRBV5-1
TGCGCCAGCAGCTTGGCAGGTAGCGGGAGTTCCTCCACCGGGGAGCTGTTTTTT
CASSLAGSGSSSTGELFF
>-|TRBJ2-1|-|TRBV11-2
TGTGCCAGCAGCTTAGACCGGGGGGCGCAAAATGAGCAGTTCTTC
CASSLDRGAQNEQFF
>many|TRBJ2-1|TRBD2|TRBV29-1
TGCAGCGTGACCGACCCGGGAGGTTACAATGAGCAGTTCTTC
CSVTDPGGYNEQFF
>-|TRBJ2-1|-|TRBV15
TGTGCCACCAGGAAGCCGGGAGTGGCGTACAATGAGCAGTTCTTC
CATRKPGVAYNEQFF
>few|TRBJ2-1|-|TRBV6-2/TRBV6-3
TGTGCCAGCACCAAACGGCCCGCACTAGCACAGAATGAGCAGTTCTTC
CASTKRPALAQNEQFF
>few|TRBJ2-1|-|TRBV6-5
TGTGCCAGCAGTTACTCGAACGGGGCCAACAATGAGCAGTTCTTC
CASSYSNGANNEQFF